These 22 T cell receptor beta chains were sequenced from one sample in a study of T-cell memory formation after mild COVID-19. From the 5' RACE reads, TCRdb called clonotypes with MiXCR, one entry per CDR3 protein. The top ten clones hold about 39% of a sample with 90,000 to 120,000 distinct CDR3 sequences, around an eighth of them seen once. Sample: PBMCs or a T cell subset sorted from them (not recorded which). These receptors all come from a man between 18 and 29 years old who had mild COVID-19 (a few samples of this study predate the infection). Cell type and time point are not known.

This clonotype has ten or more counts. The J gene is TRBJ1-5, the V gene TRBV20-1, with D maybe TRBD1 (5 bases). This CDR3 contains 14 residues. Germline loops: CDR1 DFQATT, CDR2 SNEGSKA (reference sequence). Deletions cut 0 bases from V and 4 bases from J, with 10 bases between. For the CDR3, the DNA is TGCAGTGCTAGAGACGGGGCAGAGAATCAGCCCCAGCATTTT. Its translation is CSARDGAENQPQHF.

The CDR3 here is CASSYAGGNQPQHF. CDR3 DNA sequence: TGTGCCAGCAGTTATGCAGGGGGCAATCAGCCCCAGCATTTT. The chain links TRBV6-5 to TRBJ1-5, with a weak D call TRBD1 (6 bases). Germline V gives CDR1 MNHEY, CDR2 SVGAGI. This CDR3 contains 14 residues. Trimming removed 3 bases from V and 2 bases from J, with 8 bases in between.

This clonotype appeared many times. This chain uses TRBV7-3 with TRBJ2-1; D might be TRBD2 (7 bases). The length of the CDR3 is 15 residues. CDR1 is SGHTA, CDR2 FQGTGA, per germline. With 4 bases removed from V and 8 bases from J, the gap between germline ends came to 18 bases. The CDR3 DNA follows: TGTGCCAGCAGCTATGGACTAGTGGGGACATATGAGCAGTTCTTC. Translated, it gives CASSYGLVGTYEQFF.

This clonotype has at least ten counts. This chain connects TRBV5-1 to TRBJ2-1, with D unresolved. Looked up from germline, CDR1 is SGHRS and CDR2 is YFSETQ. The V and J ends lost 3 bases and 0 bases respectively, with 13 bases between them. There are 16 residues in the CDR3. CDR3 sequence (DNA): TGCGCCAGCAGCTATTGGGCAGGCAGCTCCTACAATGAGCAGTTCTTC. Encoded protein: CASSYWAGSSYNEQFF.

Only a few counts were recorded for this clonotype. The rearrangement joins TRBV5-1 to TRBJ2-3; 8 bases line up with TRBD1. CDR3 length: 20 amino acids. CDR1 SGHRS and CDR2 YFSETQ come from the germline V gene. V dropped 3 bases and J dropped 3; count of bases not matched to a gene: 21. The CDR3 DNA follows: TGCGCCAGCAGCTGGGGAGACCGGGACAGGCGCTATATTGAAACAGATACGCAGTATTTT. Translated, it gives CASSWGDRDRRYIETDTQYF.

CDR3 in amino acids: CASGSGAYEQYF. CDR3 nucleotides: TGTGCTAGTGGTAGCGGTGCCTACGAGCAGTACTTC. The chain uses TRBV12-5 and TRBJ2-7; TRBD2 might be the D (5 bases). V lost 5 bases, J lost 2 bases, and 7 bases lay in between. This CDR3 has 12 residues. CDR1 is LGHNT and CDR2 is FRNRAP in the germline V gene.

The rearrangement links TRBV7-9 to TRBJ1-1, with a weak D call TRBD1 (5 bases). CDR3 size: 15 residues. The V gene lost 4 bases and the J gene lost 0 bases, with 12 bases spanning the gap. Germline V gene sequence: CDR1 SEHNR, CDR2 FQNEAQ (reference sequence). The CDR3, as DNA: TGTGCCAGCAGCTCACGCGGGGGGATGAACACTGAAGCTTTCTTT. Its protein product is CASSSRGGMNTEAFF.

J is TRBJ1-1 and V is TRBV4-1, with D maybe TRBD1 (6 bases). Germline-derived CDR1 and CDR2 are MGHRA and YSYEKL. The CDR3 sequence is 18 residues long. Trimming removed 0 bases from V and 2 bases from J, with 19 bases in between. The CDR3 sequence is CASSQDSPGVQGNTEAFF. The DNA for the CDR3 is TGCGCCAGCAGCCAAGATTCCCCCGGAGTACAGGGCAACACTGAAGCTTTCTTT.

In this sample, this clonotype turned up many times. The rearrangement uses TRBV12-3 or TRBV12-4 and TRBJ2-2; D may match TRBD1 or TRBD2 (6 bases each). Between the trimmed V and J ends, which lost 6 bases and 9 bases, there was a span of 11 bases. This CDR3 has 12 amino acids. The DNA of the CDR3 is TGTGCCAGCAGGGAGGGGGGCCGGGAGCTGTTTTTT. Its protein is CASREGGRELFF.

This clonotype has a handful of counts. This sequence joins TRBV29-1 and TRBJ1-5; D is possibly TRBD1 (5 bases). The CDR3 length is 12 residues. Trimming took 4 bases from V and 6 from J, leaving 10 bases between them. From germline, CDR1 is SQVTM and CDR2 ANQGSEA. CDR3 amino acids: CSVVGAGQPQHF. In DNA, the CDR3 is TGCAGCGTTGTAGGGGCGGGTCAGCCCCAGCATTTT.

At least ten counts were recorded for this clonotype. The chain employs TRBV7-9 and TRBJ1-1, with D possibly TRBD1 on 5 matching bases. From germline, CDR1 is SEHNR and CDR2 FQNEAQ (reference sequence). Trimming removed 5 bases from V and 8 bases from J, with 12 bases in between. The CDR3 consists of 12 residues. CDR3 loop: CASSLGGPEAFF. In DNA, the CDR3 is TGTGCCAGCAGCCTGGGGGGTCCCGAAGCTTTCTTT.

The J gene is TRBJ2-3, the V gene TRBV4-2; 10 bases agree with TRBD2. The V segment lost 5 bases and the J segment 4 bases; nucleotides outside the gene matches: 9. Per the germline V gene, CDR1 is LGHNA and CDR2 is YNFKEQ. The CDR3 extends over 16 amino acids. CDR3 region: CASSSPGSGGADTQYF. The CDR3 bases are TGTGCCAGCAGCTCCCCGGGCAGCGGGGGGGCAGATACGCAGTATTTT.

This clonotype was seen only a few times. The chain combines TRBV30 with TRBJ2-7; 10 bases line up with TRBD1. The V segment lost 2 bases and the J segment 6 bases; nucleotides outside the gene matches: 1. CDR3 length: 12 amino acids. Germline V gene data show CDR1 as GTSNPN and CDR2 as SVGIG (reference sequence). The CDR3 here is CAWSRTGGEQYF. CDR3 sequence (DNA): TGTGCCTGGAGTAGGACAGGGGGCGAGCAGTACTTC.

This clonotype showed up just a few times. The chain employs TRBV7-2 and TRBJ1-5; 9 nucleotides line up with TRBD1. The CDR3 has 16 amino acids. V gave up 4 bases and J gave up 1 base; unmatched junction bases: 5. CDR1 is SGHTA, CDR2 FQGNSA, per germline. The chain's CDR3 is CASSYGTGWSNQPQHF. The CDR3 bases are TGTGCCAGCAGCTATGGGACAGGGTGGAGCAATCAGCCCCAGCATTTT.

The rearrangement links TRBV27 to TRBJ1-5; D might be TRBD1 (6 bases). Germline V gene data show CDR1 as MNHEY and CDR2 as SMNVEV (reference sequence). There are 15 residues in the CDR3. The germline V and J ends were trimmed by 0 bases and 5 bases, with 11 bases remaining between them. CDR3: CASSLSRGPYQPQHF. In DNA, the CDR3 is TGTGCCAGCAGTTTATCCAGGGGACCCTATCAGCCCCAGCATTTT.

This chain uses TRBV12-3 or TRBV12-4 with TRBJ2-2; D unclear. The ends were cut back, 7 bases at V and 8 bases at J, with 14 bases in the middle. This CDR3 contains 13 residues. The CDR3 DNA reads TGTGCCAGCATCCCCCCCCTCACGGGGGAGCTGTTTTTT. Amino acids: CASIPPLTGELFF.

The chain carries TRBV12-3 or TRBV12-4 and TRBJ2-3; the D is unclear. This CDR3 contains 12 residues. Trimming left V 5 bases short and J 2 bases short, with 5 bases between. The CDR3 loop is CASSINTDTQYF. The DNA for the CDR3 is TGTGCCAGCAGTATTAACACAGATACGCAGTATTTT.

Only a few counts were recorded for this clonotype. The chain recombines TRBV12-3 or TRBV12-4 with TRBJ1-2, with TRBD1 identical over 9 bases. This CDR3 comprises 14 residues. J was trimmed by 8 bases and V by 4 bases; bases with no gene match: 8. The CDR3 DNA follows: TGTGCCAGCAGTTGGGCGGACAGGGGCGACGGCTACACCTTC. Its translation: CASSWADRGDGYTF.

This clonotype was observed many times. V is TRBV4-2 and J is TRBJ2-1; 11 bases match TRBD2. The CDR3 runs 15 residues. V gave up 2 bases and J gave up 8 bases; unmatched junction bases: 5. CDR1 and CDR2 from the germline V gene are LGHNA and YNFKEQ. The DNA for the CDR3 is TGTGCCAGCAGCCAAAATAGCGGGGGGGCCTATGAGCAGTTCTTC. Amino acids: CASSQNSGGAYEQFF.

The J gene is TRBJ2-2, the V gene TRBV6-4; TRBD2 is a possible D gene (6 bases). CDR1 and CDR2 from the germline V gene are MRHNA and SNTAGT. This CDR3 is 15 amino acids long. Trimming stripped 3 bases from V and 3 bases from J, with 11 bases between. The CDR3 loop reads CASSDLRGYTGELFF. CDR3 DNA sequence: TGTGCCAGCAGTGATTTGCGGGGCTACACCGGGGAGCTGTTTTTT.

This clonotype occurred a few times. This may be a read error, as it is one base from a much larger clone. The chain couples TRBV5-1 to TRBJ2-5; tentative D call: TRBD1 (5 bases). The CDR3 extends over 12 amino acids. V lost 0 bases to trimming and J lost 5 bases, with 5 bases between them. Per the germline V gene, CDR1 is SGHRS and CDR2 is YFSETQ. This CDR3 reads CASSLDRETQYF. For the CDR3, the DNA is TGCGCCAGCAGCTTGGACAGGGAGACCCAGTACTTC.

CDR3 loop: CASSDIRYEQYF. In DNA form, the CDR3 reads TGTGCCAGCAGTGACATTCGCTACGAGCAGTACTTC. The V gene is TRBV2, the J gene TRBJ2-7; D remains unclear. Between the trimmed V and J ends, which lost 3 bases and 3 bases, there was a span of 6 bases. The germline gives CDR1 SNHLY, CDR2 FYNNEI. CDR3 length: 12 amino acids.